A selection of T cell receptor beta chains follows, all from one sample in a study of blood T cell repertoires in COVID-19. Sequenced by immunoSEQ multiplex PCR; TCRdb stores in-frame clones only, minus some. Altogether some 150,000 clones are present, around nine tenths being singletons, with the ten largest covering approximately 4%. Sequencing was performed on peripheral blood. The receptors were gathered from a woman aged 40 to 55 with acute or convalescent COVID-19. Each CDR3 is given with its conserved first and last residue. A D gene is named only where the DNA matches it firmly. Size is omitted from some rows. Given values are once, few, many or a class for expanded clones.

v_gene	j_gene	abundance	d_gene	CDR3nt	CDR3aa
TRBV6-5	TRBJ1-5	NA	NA	TGTGCCAGCAGCCCACAGGGTACTTCCAGTCAGCCCCAGCATTTT	CASSPQGTSSQPQHF
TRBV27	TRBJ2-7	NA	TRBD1	TGTGCCAGCACCCCTTTACAGGGGGGTGACGAGCAGTATTTC	CASTPLQGGDEQYF
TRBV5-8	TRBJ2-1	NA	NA	TGTGCCAGCAGTCTTACAGGGACCTACGCTATGATGGGGGAGTTCTTC	CASSLTGTYAMMGEFF
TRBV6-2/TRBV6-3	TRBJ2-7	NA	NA	TGTGCCAGCAGTTACTCGATGGGGGGAGAGTACGAGCAGTACTTC	CASSYSMGGEYEQYF
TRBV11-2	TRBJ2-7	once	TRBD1	TGTGCCAGCAGCTTCTATGGGACAGGGTGGTACGAGCAGTACTTC	CASSFYGTGWYEQYF
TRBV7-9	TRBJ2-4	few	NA	TGTGCCAGCAGCCCTGTCCAGGTGCAGTACTTC	CASSPVQVQYF
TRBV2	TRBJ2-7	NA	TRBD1	TGTGCCAGCAGGCCGACAGGGATAGAGCCCACCTACGAGCAGTACTTC	CASRPTGIEPTYEQYF
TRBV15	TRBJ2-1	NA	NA	TGTGCCACCAGAATTTTTCTTTCTTCTAACAATGAGCAGTTCTTC	CATRIFLSSNNEQFF
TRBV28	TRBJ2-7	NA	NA	TGTGCCAGCAGTTTACCAGGGCTTGACGAGCAGTACTTC	CASSLPGLDEQYF
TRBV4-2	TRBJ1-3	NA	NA	TGTGCCAGCAGCCAAGGGGGACACATATCTGGAAACACCATATATTTT	CASSQGGHISGNTIYF
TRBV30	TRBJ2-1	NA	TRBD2	TGTGGGACCGTGGGACTAGCGGGAGGGCCGCGCTACAATGAGCAGTTCTTC	CGTVGLAGGPRYNEQFF
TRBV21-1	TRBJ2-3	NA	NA	TGTGCCAGCAGCACCTGGACTACCGCCACAGATACGCAGTATTTT	CASSTWTTATDTQYF
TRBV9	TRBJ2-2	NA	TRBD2	TGTGCCAGCAGCGCTAGCGGGAGTGGCGGCACCGGGGAGCTGTTTTTT	CASSASGSGGTGELFF
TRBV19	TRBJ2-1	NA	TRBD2	TGTGCCAGTAGAGCAGCGGGAGGTTCCTACAATGAGCAGTTCTTC	CASRAAGGSYNEQFF
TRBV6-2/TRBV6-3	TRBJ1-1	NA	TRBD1	TGTGCCAGCAGTTTTACAGGGGATAACACTGAAGCTTTCTTT	CASSFTGDNTEAFF
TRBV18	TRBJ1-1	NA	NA	TGTGCCAGCTCACCAGACCGACTCATGAACACTGAAGCTTTCTTT	CASSPDRLMNTEAFF
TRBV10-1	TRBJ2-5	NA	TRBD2	TGCGCCAGCAGTAGGACTAGCGGGGGTCTCCCGACCCAGTACTTC	CASSRTSGGLPTQYF
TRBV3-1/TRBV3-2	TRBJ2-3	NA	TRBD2	TGTGCCAGCAGCCACTTTCGATGTGCGGGGGGCCGTGGAGGCACAGATACGCAGTATTTT	CASSHFRCAGGRGGTDTQYF
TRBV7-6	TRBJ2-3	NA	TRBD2	TGTGCCAGCAGCTTTAGCGGGGGGGCCCCAGATACGCAGTATTTT	CASSFSGGAPDTQYF
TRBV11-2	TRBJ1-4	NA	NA	TGTGCCAGCAGCTTATCCGCCAGGGGAGCTAATGAAAAACTGTTTTTT	CASSLSARGANEKLFF
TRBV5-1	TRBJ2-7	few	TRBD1	TGCGCCAGCAGCGCGTCCGGGACAGGGAGGAACGAGCAGTACTTC	CASSASGTGRNEQYF
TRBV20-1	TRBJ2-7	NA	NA	TGCAGTGCTAGTTCAGGGAAGGACGAGCAGTACTTC	CSASSGKDEQYF
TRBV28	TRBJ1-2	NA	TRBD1	TGTGCCAGCAGTTTTGGCTCAATGGGACAGGGGTCGGATTTTAACTATGGCTACACCTTC	CASSFGSMGQGSDFNYGYTF
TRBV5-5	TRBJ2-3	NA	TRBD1	TGTGCCAGCAGCTCCCAAAGGACAGGGAGTACAGATACGCAGTATTTT	CASSSQRTGSTDTQYF
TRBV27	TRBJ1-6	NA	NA	TGTGCCAGCAGTTTATCGCCAGGTCTCTCCCATAATTCACCCCTCCACTTT	CASSLSPGLSHNSPLHF
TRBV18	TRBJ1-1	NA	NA	TGTGCCAGCTCACCTGGACAGCTTTCCGTGGGCACTGAAGCTTTCTTT	CASSPGQLSVGTEAFF
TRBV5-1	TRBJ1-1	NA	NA	TGCGCCAGCAGCTTAGGACGAGGGGGTTTGACTGAAGCTTTCTTT	CASSLGRGGLTEAFF
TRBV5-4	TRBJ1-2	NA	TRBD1	TGTGCCAGCAGCCTGACAGGGGGCCCCTCTTATGGCTACACCTTC	CASSLTGGPSYGYTF
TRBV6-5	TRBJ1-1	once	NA	TGTGCCACCTTTGGAGGTGGATCGAACACTGAAGCTTTCTTT	CATFGGGSNTEAFF
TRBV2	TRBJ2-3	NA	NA	TGTGCCAGCAGCGACCCGTGGCCAGGCGCAGATACGCAGTATTTT	CASSDPWPGADTQYF
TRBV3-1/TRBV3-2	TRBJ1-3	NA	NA	TGTGCCAGCAGCCAAGATAATAGGACACATAGAAACACCATATATTTT	CASSQDNRTHRNTIYF
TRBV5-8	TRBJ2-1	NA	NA	TGTGCCAGCAGCTCTGGCACCAGGTACAATGAGCAGTTCTTC	CASSSGTRYNEQFF
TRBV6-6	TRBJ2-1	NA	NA	TGTGCCTCCTCCCGAGGGATCTCCTACAATGAGCAGTTCTTC	CASSRGISYNEQFF